These 11 T cell receptor beta chains came from one sample sequenced in a study of cytomegalovirus exposure and HLA in healthy donors. The primer mix had 60 Vbeta and 13 Jbeta primers. TCRdb's table, derived via immunoSEQ multiplex PCR, lists solely in-frame clones and lacks some. The data show roughly 140,000 clones, 55% to 80% seen once. The specimen was PBMCs. These receptors all come from a woman in her sixties in good health and CMV-seropositive.

The genes are TRBV5-8 and TRBJ2-5, with 10 bases fitting TRBD2. The CDR3 loop spans 13 amino acids. V was pared by 2 bases and J by 5 bases, with 0 bases of the junction left unmatched. Germline V CDR1 and CDR2: SGHTS, YDEGEE. The CDR3 region has the DNA TGTGCCAGCAGCTTAGCGGGAGGGGAGACCCAGTACTTC. This encodes CASSLAGGETQYF.

V is TRBV15 and J is TRBJ2-7, with 9 bases matching TRBD2. The junction had 10 bases not matched to a gene; V was cut back by 2 bases and J by 5 bases. Germline V gives CDR1 LNHNV, CDR2 YYDKDF (reference sequence). This CDR3 region has 16 residues. CDR3 region: CATSRIPALAGNEQYF. In DNA, the CDR3 is TGTGCCACCAGCAGAATACCAGCCCTAGCGGGAAACGAGCAGTACTTC.

This clone was recorded once. The V call is TRBV29-1, the J call TRBJ1-1; D ambiguous. CDR3 length: 14 residues. In germline, CDR1 is SQVTM, CDR2 ANQGSEA. V lost 0 bases and J 1 base, leaving 9 bases between the germline ends. CDR3 residues: CSVEEAGGNTEAFF. The CDR3 DNA sequence: TGCAGCGTTGAAGAGGCAGGAGGGAACACTGAAGCTTTCTTT.

This chain links TRBV11-1 with TRBJ2-7; 8 bases are a match to TRBD2. After removal of 5 bases from V and 3 bases from J, the junction contained 6 bases not matched to a gene. This CDR3 region has 14 residues. CDR1 and CDR2 from the germline V gene are SGHAT and FQDESV (reference sequence). CDR3 sequence: CASSTATSGYEQYF. CDR3 sequence (DNA): TGTGCCAGCAGCACGGCCACTAGCGGCTACGAGCAGTACTTC.

A remark on this clone: The junction does not match germline at one end; this may be a read error. The chain has TRBV11-2 and TRBJ2-1, with D possibly matching TRBD2 (6 bases). The CDR3 is 14 residues long. CDR1 is SGHAT, CDR2 FQNNGV, per germline. This chain's CDR3 is CASSLERAHNEQFF. Here the CDR3 DNA reads TGTGCCAGCAGCCTAGAGCGGGCACACAATGAGCAGTTCTTC. Looking up the rest from reference TRBV11-2 and TRBJ2-1 gives the full variable domain: EAGVAQSPRYKIIEKRQSVAFWCNPISGHATLYWYQQILGQGPKLLIQFQNNGVVDDSQLPKDRFSAERLKGVDSTLKIQPAKLEDSAVYLCASSLERAHNEQFFGPGTRLTVL.

This clone was counted a few times. CDR3 sequence reads: CASSPGTSGREQFF. CDR3 bases: TGTGCCAGCAGTCCAGGGACTAGCGGGAGGGAGCAGTTCTTC. The genes are TRBV27 and TRBJ2-1; 15 nucleotides agree with TRBD2. CDR3 length equals 14 residues. Trimming took 5 bases from V and 10 from J; bases not matched to a gene: 3. CDR1 MNHEY and CDR2 SMNVEV come from the germline V gene (reference sequence).

The chain recombines TRBV7-2 with TRBJ2-1; TRBD2 is a possible D gene (6 bases). The V gene lost 1 base and the J gene lost 2 bases, with 12 bases spanning the gap. This CDR3 has 16 residues. Germline V gene sequence: CDR1 SGHTA, CDR2 FQGNSA. The DNA for the CDR3 is TGTGCCAGCAGCTTAGATCGGGGGAACCCCTACAATGAGCAGTTCTTC. Protein: CASSLDRGNPYNEQFF.

This clone was picked up a small number of times. V gene TRBV23-1 combines with J gene TRBJ2-1; 7 bases are shared with TRBD2. TRBV23-1 is placed among ORFs of uncertain function. This CDR3 is built from 18 residues. Germline trimming cut 9 bases from V and 2 bases from J; bases unmatched to any gene: 19. The DNA of the CDR3 is TGCGCCAGAGGGGTTTCTTTAACGGGACTACCAACCTACAATGAGCAGTTCTTC. This encodes CARGVSLTGLPTYNEQFF.

The chain combines TRBV19 with TRBJ1-1; perhaps TRBD1 as D (6 bases). Deletions cut 7 bases from V and 4 bases from J, with 13 bases between. The length of the CDR3 is 13 residues. Per the germline V gene, CDR1 is LNHDA and CDR2 is SQIVND (reference sequence). CDR3 amino acids: CASNNREGTEAFF. CDR3 coding DNA: TGTGCCAGTAACAACAGGGAGGGCACTGAAGCTTTCTTT.

The V call is TRBV29-1, the J call TRBJ2-7, with TRBD2 as a possible D gene (5 bases). Trimming left V 8 bases short and J 2 bases short, with 13 bases between. CDR3 length: 12 residues. Germline V lookup: CDR1 SQVTM, CDR2 ANQGSEA. CDR3 amino acids: CSFRTVAYEQYF. CDR3 DNA: TGCAGCTTCCGGACTGTAGCCTACGAGCAGTACTTC.

The V gene is TRBV28, the J gene TRBJ2-1; 10 nucleotides line up with TRBD2. This CDR3 spans 15 amino acids. Germline lookup yields CDR1 MDHEN and CDR2 SYDVKM. V shed 6 bases, J shed 3 bases, and the junction held 5 bases outside the gene matches. CDR3: CASRSASGSYNEQFF. In DNA, the CDR3 is TGTGCCAGCAGGTCCGCTAGCGGGAGCTACAATGAGCAGTTCTTC.